This is a list of T cell receptor beta chains from one sample in a study of T cells in localized non-small cell lung cancer. The assay was immunoSEQ multiplex PCR, and TCRdb's table has in-frame clones only and misses some. The sample has approximately 64,000 clones, about 90% seen once. Sample: peripheral blood, taken before any cancer treatment. These TCRs come from a woman aged 40-70 years with stage I lung adenocarcinoma. The CDR3 runs from the conserved cysteine through the conserved F or W. D genes are given only for firm matches. Some rows mark clone size as missing; the rest say once, few, many or name a class of expanded clone.

d_gene,v_gene,abundance,j_gene,CDR3nt,CDR3aa
-,TRBV28,-,TRBJ1-2,TGTGCCAGCAGTTTGACATCGGGCTACACAGCGGGTGGCTACACCTTC,CASSLTSGYTAGGYTF
-,TRBV5-6,-,TRBJ2-1,TGTGCCAGCAAGCTCGGCTTGGGAGCGGGTAAGGACAATGAGCAGTTCTTC,CASKLGLGAGKDNEQFF
TRBD2,TRBV19,-,TRBJ2-3,TGTGCCAGTAGTATTTTAGCGGGACTACCAGATACGCAGTATTTT,CASSILAGLPDTQYF
-,TRBV9,-,TRBJ2-7,TGTGCCAGCAGCGCCCGGACAGACCACTACGAGCAGTACTTC,CASSARTDHYEQYF
TRBD1,TRBV11-2,few,TRBJ2-7,TGTGCCAGCAGCCCCAGAGACAGGGCACCCTACGAGCAGTACTTC,CASSPRDRAPYEQYF
-,TRBV7-7,-,TRBJ2-7,TGTGCCAGCAGCTTCTCCTCGGGGGCCGCGAGCCCTTACTACGAGCAGTACTTC,CASSFSSGAASPYYEQYF
-,TRBV28,once,TRBJ2-5,TGTGCCAGCAGTTTACTATTCGGGGTCACACTAGGAGAGACCCAGTACTTC,CASSLLFGVTLGETQYF
-,TRBV19,-,TRBJ1-5,TGTGCCAGTATAGGAGGGAAAGGCAATCAGCCCCAGCATTTT,CASIGGKGNQPQHF
-,TRBV6-1,-,TRBJ2-2,TGTGCCAGCAGTGATAAGGGGGGGGAAACCGGGGAGCTGTTTTTT,CASSDKGGETGELFF
TRBD1,TRBV27,-,TRBJ1-1,TGTGCCAGCAGAAACAGGGGGCCCGAAGCTTTCTTT,CASRNRGPEAFF
-,TRBV5-4,few,TRBJ1-4,TGTGCCAGCAGCTTGGAGGCGATCAGGAATGAAAAACTGTTTTTT,CASSLEAIRNEKLFF
-,TRBV7-2,-,TRBJ1-1,TGTGCCAGCAGCTTAGAGATCGCCGGGTCCAACACTGAAGCTTTCTTT,CASSLEIAGSNTEAFF
TRBD1,TRBV7-8,once,TRBJ1-6,TGTGCCAGCAGCAAACGGGACAGAAATTCACCCCTCCACTTT,CASSKRDRNSPLHF
-,TRBV11-2,few,TRBJ2-7,TGTGCCAGCAGCTTCGGGACCCTCAGTGAGCAGTACTTC,CASSFGTLSEQYF
-,TRBV4-2,-,TRBJ1-2,TGTGCCAGCAGTCCATCGGGGATGTCTCAAGATGGCTACACCTTC,CASSPSGMSQDGYTF
-,TRBV15,-,TRBJ2-1,TGTGCCACCAGCAGCAGTCCCCGCAATGAGCAGTTCTTC,CATSSSPRNEQFF
-,TRBV19,-,TRBJ1-5,TGTGCCAGTAGTATGGACGGGACGGCACCTAGCAATCAGCCCCAGCATTTT,CASSMDGTAPSNQPQHF
-,TRBV29-1,once,TRBJ2-1,TGCAGCGCCTCTTCCAATGAGCAGTTCTTC,CSASSNEQFF
-,TRBV9,once,TRBJ1-1,TGTGCCAGCAGCGTAGTACAGGGTGGAACTGAAGCTTTCTTT,CASSVVQGGTEAFF
-,TRBV19,-,TRBJ1-1,TGTGCCAGTAGTATCGACAGGAGACAATCGAACACTGAAGCTTTCTTT,CASSIDRRQSNTEAFF
TRBD1,TRBV19,-,TRBJ1-1,TGTGCCAGTAGTACGAATACAGGGGGCGACCGGGGAGCTTTCTTT,CASSTNTGGDRGAFF